This entry concerns a single T cell receptor (beta chain). The antigen is unknown. This sample is part of a study of T cells in tuberculosis. Whole-study context: PBMC were archived before or within 7 days of starting treatment. Study outcomes and limitations: Active tuberculosis patients had shorter CDR3-alpha; the beta difference was nonsignificant.

Looked up from germline, CDR1 is MNHNY and CDR2 is SVGAGI (reference sequence). This CDR3 is built from 16 residues. V lost 6 bases to trimming and J lost 6 bases; unmatched junction nucleotides: 16. Time point meaning: new active TB diagnosis, blood taken before or within 7 days of starting treatment. Confirmation came from sputum smear and/or culture positivity for M. tuberculosis. The data were produced by immunoSEQ multiplex PCR, yet TCRdb's version contains in-frame clones alone and is incomplete. This table holds about 33,000 clones, around nine tenths found once. The J gene is TRBJ2-7, the V gene TRBV6-6; 8 bases fit TRBD1. The receptor was derived from an adult with tuberculosis. The source was PBMCs, collected at tuberculosis diagnosis. In DNA form, the CDR3 reads TGTGCCAGCAGCACCGGGACAGGTTTTCATTCGGGCGAGCAGTACTTC. This encodes CASSTGTGFHSGEQYF.